This T cell receptor beta chain was identified during a study of response to subunit inactivated influenza vaccine. The table lists this clonotype with a few counts. What it binds is unknown. General observations from the study: After each seasonal influenza vaccination, few new T cells are recruited, the authors suggested.

TCRdb processed the RT-PCR reads anew with MiXCR; each CDR3 protein has one entry. The data contain 450,000 to 600,000 distinct CDR3 sequences, about 17% of them singletons. CDR3 length: 15 residues. The germline V gene has CDR1 SGHRS and CDR2 YFSETQ. The V end lost 1 base, the J end lost 0 bases, and 10 bases lay between the germline ends. Sequences were derived from CD4+ T cells sorted from PBMCs, sampled around 25 months after vaccination. The chain couples TRBV5-1 to TRBJ2-5; the D gene is possibly TRBD1 (5 bases). This TCR was recovered from a man aged 50-75 years who received an inactivated influenza vaccine. The CDR3 here is CASSLKGPYQETQYF. For the CDR3, the DNA is TGCGCCAGCAGCTTGAAGGGGCCGTACCAAGAGACCCAGTACTTC.